The 3 T cell receptor beta chains given below trace back to one sample, sequenced in a study of T cell changes during pregnancy in multiple sclerosis. Data came from immunoSEQ multiplex PCR; TCRdb stores just in-frame clones and leaves some out. Of fewer than 60,000 clones in the sample, around 92% were seen once. Here the sequenced sample was CD4+ T cells from peripheral blood mononuclear cells, taken after pregnancy. These receptor sequences come from a female donor with multiple sclerosis, enrolled in a pregnancy study.

The chain uses TRBV19 and TRBJ1-1; TRBD1 aligns across 7 bases. Unmatched junction bases numbered 13, after V lost 6 bases and J lost 0 bases. Per the germline V gene, CDR1 is LNHDA and CDR2 is SQIVND (reference sequence). The CDR3 totals 17 residues. The DNA of the CDR3 is TGTGCCAGTAGGGTACAGGGGTTCGAGACGATGAACACTGAAGCTTTCTTT. Translating gives CASRVQGFETMNTEAFF.

This chain links TRBV6-5 with TRBJ2-7; 10 nucleotides line up with TRBD1. Trimming took 2 bases from V and 4 from J; bases not matched to a gene: 5. The CDR3 has 15 amino acids. CDR1 and CDR2 (germline): MNHEY, SVGAGI. The CDR3 DNA sequence: TGTGCCAGCAGTTACCCCGGGACAGGGGTGTACGAGCAGTACTTC. Translated, it gives CASSYPGTGVYEQYF.

The gene calls are TRBV11-2 and TRBJ1-2; a possible D gene is TRBD1 (6 bases). V lost 1 base and J lost 7, with 10 bases in between. Germline V gives CDR1 SGHAT, CDR2 FQNNGV. This CDR3 comprises 13 residues. In DNA, the CDR3 is TGTGCCAGCAGCTTAGTCAGGGGTAGTGGCTACACCTTC. Amino acids: CASSLVRGSGYTF.